A single sample is the source of the 24 T cell receptor beta chains below, sequenced in a study of shared clonotypes between healthy human individuals. Sequenced by immunoSEQ multiplex PCR; TCRdb stores in-frame clones only, minus some. The data contain some 2 million clones, approximately 95% of them singletons. CD45RO-negative cells were positively selected for CCR7, leaving out terminally differentiated effector memory CD45RA+ cells. The specimen was naive CD8+ T cells sorted from blood. The receptors derive from a man aged 18 to 35 in good health.

This clone was seen only once. This chain uses TRBV5-4 with TRBJ2-2, with TRBD2 identical over 8 bases. The germline CDR1 and CDR2 sequences are SGHNT and YYREEE (reference sequence). CDR3 length equals 16 residues. J lost 0 bases, V lost 4 bases, and 5 bases had no gene match. The CDR3, as DNA: TGTGCCAGCAGCCCTACTAGCGGACCGAACACCGGGGAGCTGTTTTTT. Its translation: CASSPTSGPNTGELFF. The entire variable domain, with the rest obtained from reference TRBV5-4 and TRBJ2-2, is as follows: ETGVTQSPTHLIKTRGQQVTLRCSSQSGHNTVSWYQQALGQGPQFIFQYYREEENGRGNFPPRFSGLQFPNYSSELNVNALELDDSALYLCASSPTSGPNTGELFFGEGSRLTVL.

The chain links TRBV7-9 to TRBJ2-5; 8 bases fit TRBD1. With 0 bases clipped from V and 2 bases from J, the junction kept 11 bases outside the gene matches. CDR3 length: 18 residues. The germline gives CDR1 SEHNR, CDR2 FQNEAQ (reference sequence). In nucleotides, the CDR3 is TGTGCCAGCAGCTTAGCGCATGGCGGACAGGGATATCAAGAGACCCAGTACTTC. Its translation: CASSLAHGGQGYQETQYF.

The rearrangement uses TRBV7-2 and TRBJ2-7; no reliable D call. Germline CDR1 SGHTA, CDR2 FQGNSA. Between the trimmed V and J ends, which lost 0 bases and 0 bases, there was a span of 9 bases. CDR3 length equals 15 residues. The CDR3 sequence is CASSLALGASYEQYF. In nucleotides, the CDR3 is TGTGCCAGCAGCTTAGCGCTAGGCGCCTCCTACGAGCAGTACTTC.

The chain employs TRBV6-6 and TRBJ2-7; possibly TRBD1 for D (6 bases). CDR1 and CDR2 (germline): MNHNY, SVGAGI (reference sequence). This CDR3 has 13 residues. Trimming stripped 7 bases from V and 0 bases from J, with 10 bases between. The CDR3 loop is CASIRDTSYEQYF. The CDR3 DNA sequence: TGTGCCAGCATAAGGGACACCTCCTACGAGCAGTACTTC.

The chain has TRBV30 and TRBJ1-1, with D unclear. The CDR3 runs to 13 residues. CDR1 GTSNPN and CDR2 SVGIG come from the germline V gene (reference sequence). V lost 0 bases and J lost 2, with 7 bases in between. The DNA for the CDR3 is TGTGCCTGGAGTGTAAGCAGTAACACTGAAGCTTTCTTT. Translation gives CAWSVSSNTEAFF.

This rearrangement joins TRBV6-1 to TRBJ2-2, with 8 bases that match TRBD2. This CDR3 comprises 17 residues. The V segment lost 3 bases and the J segment 1 base; nucleotides outside the gene matches: 7. Germline V CDR1 and CDR2: MNHNS, SASEGT. CDR3 nucleotide sequence: TGTGCCAGCAGTGATTTTAGACTAGCGCTGAACACCGGGGAGCTGTTTTTT. It yields the protein CASSDFRLALNTGELFF.

The J gene is TRBJ2-7, the V gene TRBV4-3, with 11 positions matching TRBD2. Germline V gives CDR1 LGHNA, CDR2 YSLEER. CDR3 size: 15 residues. V lost 2 bases, J lost 9 bases, and 9 bases stayed unmatched. CDR3 bases: TGCGCCAGCAGCCAAATGACTAGCGGGGTCGACGCGCAGTACTTC. It specifies CASSQMTSGVDAQYF.

V gene TRBV5-6 combines with J gene TRBJ2-7; 9 nucleotides match TRBD1. The CDR3 length is 17 residues. V dropped 0 bases and J dropped 1; count of bases not matched to a gene: 8. CDR1 is SGHDT and CDR2 is YYEEEE in the germline V gene. The CDR3 bases are TGTGCCAGCAGCTTGGCGGGACAGGGTATTATTTCCTACGAGCAGTACTTC. Residues: CASSLAGQGIISYEQYF.

V is TRBV27 and J is TRBJ2-2; D is uncertain. Germline V gives CDR1 MNHEY, CDR2 SMNVEV (reference sequence). V lost 10 bases to trimming and J lost 2 bases, with 8 bases between them. This CDR3 is built from 12 residues. In DNA, the CDR3 is TGTGCCACTTCAGGAAACACCGGGGAGCTGTTTTTT. It translates to CATSGNTGELFF.

The V gene is TRBV29-1, the J gene TRBJ2-3, with 8 bases matching TRBD1. Trimming took 6 bases from V and 2 from J; bases not matched to a gene: 13. Germline V CDR1 and CDR2: SQVTM, ANQGSEA. The CDR3 is made up of 16 amino acids. CDR3 residues: CSVRSFGQGITDTQYF. CDR3 DNA sequence: TGCAGCGTCCGATCTTTCGGACAGGGAATCACAGATACGCAGTATTTT.

The chain uses TRBV4-1 and TRBJ1-5, with 8 nucleotides matching TRBD1. Germline V CDR1 and CDR2: MGHRA, YSYEKL. V dropped 1 base and J dropped 5; count of bases not matched to a gene: 7. This CDR3 is built from 16 residues. The CDR3 DNA sequence: TGCGCCAGCAGCCAAGCACTTCAGGGGGCCTATCAGCCCCAGCATTTT. This sequence encodes CASSQALQGAYQPQHF.

The V gene is TRBV7-9, the J gene TRBJ2-7, with D perhaps matching TRBD1 or TRBD2 (5 bases each). The germline V gene has CDR1 SEHNR and CDR2 FQNEAQ (reference sequence). The V end was cut by 5 bases, the J end by 2 bases, with 16 bases between. The length of the CDR3 is 15 residues. CDR3 sequence: CASSPRGQATYEQYF. The CDR3 nucleotides are TGTGCCAGCAGCCCGAGGGGCCAGGCGACCTACGAGCAGTACTTC.

This rearrangement joins TRBV29-1 to TRBJ2-7; no definite D call. Germline loops: CDR1 SQVTM, CDR2 ANQGSEA. V lost 7 bases and J lost 2, with 15 bases in between. This CDR3 has 13 residues. Here the CDR3 DNA reads TGCAGCGCCACCGACTTTGGAGCCTACGAGCAGTACTTC. This encodes CSATDFGAYEQYF.

A word on this clone: Mismatch with germline at one junction end may stem from a read error. The rearrangement joins TRBV25-1 to TRBJ2-7; D is ambiguous. The CDR3 spans 12 residues. Germline values: CDR1 MGHDK, CDR2 SYGVNS. This CDR3 is CASSVGTYEQHF. The CDR3 DNA reads TGTGCCAGCAGTGTCGGCACCTACGAGCAGCACTTC.

This clone showed up just once. The rearrangement joins TRBV27 to TRBJ1-2; TRBD1 might be the D (6 bases). Germline V gives CDR1 MNHEY, CDR2 SMNVEV (reference sequence). This CDR3 is 14 amino acids long. V was pared by 4 bases and J by 6 bases, with 15 bases between. CDR3 DNA sequence: TGTGCCAGCAGTTCCCTCGTTCCAGGGGATGGCTACACCTTC. Translated: CASSSLVPGDGYTF.

The gene calls are TRBV28 and TRBJ2-7, with TRBD1 matching 11 bases. CDR1 is MDHEN, CDR2 SYDVKM, per germline. The CDR3 is 15 residues long. The trim removed 6 bases at V and 6 bases at J, leaving 10 bases unmatched. The CDR3 DNA sequence: TGTGCCAGCAGGCCCGGACAGGGGGCGTCTATCGAGCAGTACTTC. It codes for CASRPGQGASIEQYF.

This sequence joins TRBV19 and TRBJ2-3; D ambiguous. V was shortened by 8 bases and J by 0 bases, with 9 bases between the two germline ends. Germline V lookup: CDR1 LNHDA, CDR2 SQIVND (reference sequence). The CDR3 is made up of 13 amino acids. Here the CDR3 reads CASGRVSTDTQYF. CDR3 in DNA: TGTGCCAGTGGACGGGTTAGCACAGATACGCAGTATTTT. The full variable domain, completed using reference TRBV19 and TRBJ2-3, is DGGITQSPKYLFRKEGQNVTLSCEQNLNHDAMYWYRQDPGQGLRLIYYSQIVNDFQKGDIAEGYSVSREKKESFPLTVTSAQKNPTAFYLCASGRVSTDTQYFGPGTRLTVL.

In this sample, this clone turned up a few times. The rearrangement joins TRBV6-1 to TRBJ1-2; TRBD1 aligns across 7 bases. In germline, CDR1 is MNHNS, CDR2 SASEGT. This CDR3 is 12 amino acids long. J was trimmed by 5 bases and V by 8 bases; bases with no gene match: 5. The CDR3 loop is CASHGTDYGYTF. The CDR3 bases are TGTGCCAGCCATGGGACAGATTATGGCTACACCTTC.

The chain uses TRBV4-3 and TRBJ1-2, with TRBD1 matching over 7 bases. J lost 3 bases, V lost 0 bases, and 7 bases had no gene match. Germline CDR1 reads LGHNA; CDR2 reads YSLEER. The CDR3 loop spans 16 amino acids. The CDR3: CASSQEATGWDYGYTF. The CDR3 nucleotides are TGCGCCAGCAGCCAAGAGGCGACAGGGTGGGACTATGGCTACACCTTC.

This clone was recorded once. J is TRBJ1-4 and V is TRBV5-6, with unresolved D. The germline CDR1 and CDR2 sequences are SGHDT and YYEEEE. Between the trimmed V and J ends, which lost 4 bases and 6 bases, there was a span of 16 bases. The CDR3 runs 15 residues. In DNA, the CDR3 is TGTGCCAGCAGCCCTACCCCTCTGGGTGATGAAAAACTGTTTTTT. Its translation: CASSPTPLGDEKLFF.

About this clone: The sample holds other DNA sequences that translate to the same CDR3. The DNA of the CDR3 is TGTGCCAGCAGCTTAGTCACAGGGAACACTGAAGCTTTCTTT. Residues: CASSLVTGNTEAFF. V is TRBV7-9 and J is TRBJ1-1; a weak D match, TRBD1 (5 bases). This CDR3 spans 14 amino acids. Trimming took 1 base from V and 1 from J, leaving 7 bases between them. Germline lookup yields CDR1 SEHNR and CDR2 FQNEAQ (reference sequence).

This chain connects TRBV21-1 to TRBJ2-5. TRBV21-1 is termed a pseudogene. The CDR3 sequence is 12 residues long. The CDR3 coding sequence is TGTGCCAGCGGAGGCAGGGAAGAGACCCAGTACTTC. Translating it yields CASGGREETQYF.

The CDR3, as DNA: TGTGCCAGCAGGACTAGCGGGGGATACAATGAGCAGTTCTTC. Amino acids: CASRTSGGYNEQFF. The chain joins TRBV6-1 to TRBJ2-1, with 12 bases identical to TRBD2. Germline trimming cut 6 bases from V and 4 bases from J; bases unmatched to any gene: 1. From germline, CDR1 is MNHNS and CDR2 SASEGT. The CDR3 sequence is 14 residues long.

The J gene is TRBJ2-1, the V gene TRBV7-8; D is ambiguous. With 7 bases removed from V and 6 bases from J, the gap between germline ends came to 10 bases. The CDR3 consists of 12 residues. Germline CDR1 and CDR2: SGHVS and FQNEAQ. The CDR3: CASTALTNEQFF. CDR3 nucleotide sequence: TGTGCCAGCACCGCCCTTACCAATGAGCAGTTCTTC. Together with reference TRBV7-8 and TRBJ2-1, the CDR3 gives the full variable domain: GAGVSQSPRYKVAKRGQDVALRCDPISGHVSLFWYQQALGQGPEFLTYFQNEAQLDKSGLPSDRFFAERPEGSVSTLKIQRTQQEDSAVYLCASTALTNEQFFGPGTRLTVL.